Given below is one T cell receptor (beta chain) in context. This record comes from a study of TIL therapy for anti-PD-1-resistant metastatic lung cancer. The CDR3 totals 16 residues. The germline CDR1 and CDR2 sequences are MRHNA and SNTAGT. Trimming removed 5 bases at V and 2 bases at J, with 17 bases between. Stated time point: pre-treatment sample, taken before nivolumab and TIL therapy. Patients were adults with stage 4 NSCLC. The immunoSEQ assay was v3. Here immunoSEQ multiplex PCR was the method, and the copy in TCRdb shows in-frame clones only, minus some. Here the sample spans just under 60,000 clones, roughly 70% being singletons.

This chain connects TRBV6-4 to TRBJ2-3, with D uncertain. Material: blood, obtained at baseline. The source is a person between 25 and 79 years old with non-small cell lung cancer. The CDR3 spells CASSLNSNRHTDTQYF. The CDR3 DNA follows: TGTGCCAGCAGTTTAAACTCAAACCGGCACACAGATACGCAGTATTTT.